This passage covers 29 T cell receptor beta chains from one sample sequenced in a study of blood T cells in healthy people across ages. Alongside a J-beta primer mix, a sample-barcoded 5' primer served in a second PCR lasting 7 to 11 cycles. One entry per CDR3 protein, called by TCRdb with MiXCR from the 5' RACE reads. The sample holds about 540,000 distinct CDR3 sequences, around 24% seen once. Separately, the same data were catalogued under a study of T cells of mothers and their children.

The sample consisted of blood. These receptor sequences come from a boy between 5 and 17 years old in good health.

This rearrangement joins TRBV5-1 to TRBJ2-3, with a possible D match to TRBD2 (6 bases). The CDR3 length is 16 residues. The V gene lost 0 bases and the J gene lost 0 bases, with 11 bases spanning the gap. Germline CDR1 reads SGHRS; CDR2 reads YFSETQ. CDR3 DNA: TGCGCCAGCAGCTTGGAGGGAGGAGCTAGCACAGATACGCAGTATTTT. Protein: CASSLEGGASTDTQYF.

This clonotype was seen only a few times. V and J are TRBV6-2 or TRBV6-3 and TRBJ2-7, with 7 bases aligning to TRBD1. The V segment lost 10 bases and the J segment 3 bases; nucleotides outside the gene matches: 6. CDR3 length: 12 amino acids. Germline CDR1 reads MNHEY; CDR2 reads SVGEGT. CDR3 amino acids: CATRGDSYEQYF. The CDR3 nucleotides are TGTGCCACCCGAGGGGACAGCTACGAGCAGTACTTC.

The CDR3 nucleotides are TGTGCCAGCAGCTCTTACAGGGGACGGGGCACAGATACGCAGTATTTT. It is translated as CASSSYRGRGTDTQYF. This chain connects TRBV11-2 to TRBJ2-3, with 7 bases that match TRBD1. The CDR3 is 16 amino acids. Germline loops: CDR1 SGHAT, CDR2 FQNNGV. Trimming at V came to 4 bases and at J to 1 base, leaving 8 bases not matched to a gene.

In DNA form, the CDR3 reads TGTGCCAGCAGCTCCCTGCGGGCAGCCTCCTATCTAGGGGCCAACGTCCTGACTTTC. Its translation is CASSSLRAASYLGANVLTF. V usage is TRBV7-9 and J usage is TRBJ2-6; a possible D gene is TRBD2 (5 bases). Germline CDR1 and CDR2: SEHNR and FQNEAQ (reference sequence). Trimming removed 4 bases from V and 4 bases from J, with 23 bases in between. This CDR3 region has 19 residues.

V and J are TRBV9 and TRBJ2-7; a weak D match, TRBD1 (5 bases). Germline V gives CDR1 SGDLS, CDR2 YYNGEE. Trimming cost V 3 bases and J 3 bases, with 10 bases left between them. The CDR3 loop spans 13 amino acids. The CDR3 is CASSEQGIYEQYF. The CDR3 nucleotides are TGTGCCAGCAGCGAGCAGGGTATCTACGAGCAGTACTTC.

This clonotype was observed a few times. The V call is TRBV28, the J call TRBJ2-7; TRBD1 might be the D (6 bases). CDR1 and CDR2 from the germline V gene are MDHEN and SYDVKM. This CDR3 comprises 13 residues. Between the trimmed V and J ends, which lost 6 bases and 7 bases, there was a span of 16 bases. CDR3 region: CASRTDRLEEQYF. Written as DNA, the CDR3 is TGTGCCAGCAGAACTGACAGGTTGGAGGAGCAGTACTTC.

At least ten counts were recorded for this clonotype. This chain uses TRBV7-9 with TRBJ2-5; weak D call: TRBD2 (5 bases). The length of the CDR3 is 17 residues. Trimming took 1 base from V and 9 from J, leaving 24 bases between them. CDR1 is SEHNR, CDR2 FQNEAQ, per germline (reference sequence). The CDR3 reads CASSLGYGPGYPRAQYF. Here the CDR3 DNA reads TGTGCCAGCAGCTTAGGGTACGGACCGGGATACCCTCGGGCCCAGTACTTC.

This clonotype came up a few times. The chain has TRBV5-1 and TRBJ1-2, with a weak D call TRBD1 (5 bases). The V end lost 7 bases, the J end lost 4 bases, and 17 bases lay between the germline ends. Germline-derived CDR1 and CDR2 are SGHRS and YFSETQ. This CDR3 region has 14 residues. The CDR3 DNA is TGCGCCAGCTCGGCCGCGGGACCGATCTATGGCTACACCTTC. Protein product: CASSAAGPIYGYTF.

The V gene is TRBV7-9, the J gene TRBJ1-5; a possible D gene is TRBD1 (6 bases). Looked up from germline, CDR1 is SEHNR and CDR2 is FQNEAQ (reference sequence). The CDR3 consists of 14 residues. V was shortened by 0 bases and J by 7 bases, with 10 bases between the two germline ends. CDR3 in DNA: TGTGCCAGCAGCTTAGCGGCAGGGGAACAGCCCCAGCATTTT. Protein product: CASSLAAGEQPQHF.

The chain combines TRBV27 with TRBJ2-2; D uncertain. The CDR3 loop spans 13 amino acids. Trimming left V 2 bases short and J 3 bases short, with 4 bases between. Germline V CDR1 and CDR2: MNHEY, SMNVEV (reference sequence). CDR3 loop: CASSLEHTGELFF. As DNA, the CDR3 is TGTGCCAGCAGTTTAGAACACACCGGGGAGCTGTTTTTT.

The rearrangement joins TRBV7-2 to TRBJ2-7; the D gene is possibly TRBD1 (6 bases). The V and J ends lost 1 base and 4 bases respectively, with 14 bases between them. The CDR3 sequence is 15 residues long. Germline V gives CDR1 SGHTA, CDR2 FQGNSA. The CDR3: CASSLDQGFAYEQYF. The CDR3 nucleotides are TGTGCCAGCAGCTTAGACCAGGGGTTTGCGTACGAGCAGTACTTC.

As DNA, the CDR3 is TGTGCCAGCAGTTTCGGGACTAGCGGGGAATCCTACAATGAGCAGTTCTTC. Translated: CASSFGTSGESYNEQFF. This chain joins TRBV12-3 or TRBV12-4 and TRBJ2-1, with 13 bases matching TRBD2. The length of the CDR3 is 17 residues. The V segment lost 3 bases and the J segment 1 base; nucleotides outside the gene matches: 3.

The rearrangement joins TRBV7-9 to TRBJ1-5; tentatively, D is TRBD1 (6 bases). V lost 1 base to trimming and J lost 3 bases, with 19 bases between them. Germline CDR1 reads SEHNR; CDR2 reads FQNEAQ (reference sequence). This CDR3 spans 18 amino acids. As DNA, the CDR3 is TGTGCCAGCAGCTTAGGCAACAGGGACCTCTGGGACAATCAGCCCCAGCATTTT. Translation gives CASSLGNRDLWDNQPQHF.

The sample holds a few counts of this clonotype. The rearrangement uses TRBV9 and TRBJ2-1, with 11 bases fitting TRBD2. Germline CDR1 is SGDLS and CDR2 is YYNGEE. After removal of 0 bases from V and 4 bases from J, the junction contained 3 bases not matched to a gene. The CDR3 consists of 16 residues. The CDR3 DNA is TGTGCCAGCAGCGTAGGACTAGCGGGAATATACAATGAGCAGTTCTTC. Protein: CASSVGLAGIYNEQFF.

This clonotype was counted between two and nine times. The DNA for the CDR3 is TGTGCCAGCAGTGCGACCGGGACAGCGAACACTGAAGCTTTCTTT. It codes for CASSATGTANTEAFF. V gene TRBV6-4 combines with J gene TRBJ1-1, with TRBD1 matching 7 bases. The ends lost 4 bases at V and 1 base at J; junction bases unmatched: 6. Germline loops: CDR1 MRHNA, CDR2 SNTAGT. The CDR3 consists of 15 residues.

The rearrangement joins TRBV12-3 or TRBV12-4 to TRBJ1-3, with D perhaps matching TRBD1 (5 bases). CDR3 length equals 16 residues. V was shortened by 3 bases and J by 0 bases, with 12 bases between the two germline ends. CDR3 amino acids: CASSLGVGYSGNTIYF. The CDR3 region has the DNA TGTGCCAGCAGTTTGGGGGTAGGCTACTCTGGAAACACCATATATTTT.

V usage is TRBV18 and J usage is TRBJ2-7; D is unclear. Germline assignment: CDR1 KGHSH and CDR2 LQKENI. The CDR3 spans 14 residues. The germline V and J ends were trimmed by 2 bases and 3 bases, with 11 bases remaining between them. The DNA of the CDR3 is TGTGCCAGCTCACCAGCGATCTCGGGCTACGAGCAGTACTTC. Its protein product is CASSPAISGYEQYF.

The chain joins TRBV20-1 to TRBJ2-5; tentative D call: TRBD1 (5 bases). Looked up from germline, CDR1 is DFQATT and CDR2 is SNEGSKA (reference sequence). V lost 3 bases and J lost 4, with 15 bases in between. The CDR3 runs to 14 residues. CDR3 bases: TGCAGTGCTAGCGATTGGCAGGGCCTAGAGACCCAGTACTTC. It yields the protein CSASDWQGLETQYF.

This sequence joins TRBV9 and TRBJ2-3; no definite D call. Germline CDR1 and CDR2: SGDLS and YYNGEE. V lost 4 bases and J lost 2, with 14 bases in between. The CDR3 runs 15 residues. The CDR3 nucleotides are TGTGCCAGCAGCCCGAAAACCCGGAACACAGATACGCAGTATTTT. It encodes CASSPKTRNTDTQYF.

This chain uses TRBV7-9 with TRBJ1-2; TRBD1 matches 7 bases. Germline CDR1 and CDR2: SEHNR and FQNEAQ (reference sequence). CDR3 length: 14 amino acids. V gave up 5 bases and J gave up 0 bases; unmatched junction bases: 3. This CDR3 reads CASSGTDTNYGYTF. CDR3 DNA: TGTGCCAGCAGCGGGACAGACACTAACTATGGCTACACCTTC.

This rearrangement joins TRBV4-1 to TRBJ1-2; D may be TRBD1 (5 bases). The CDR3 spans 17 residues. Germline CDR1 and CDR2: MGHRA and YSYEKL. V lost 0 bases to trimming and J lost 2 bases, with 16 bases between them. CDR3 amino acids: CASSQDLGGLGNYGYTF. CDR3 nucleotides: TGCGCCAGCAGCCAAGATCTGGGGGGTTTAGGGAACTATGGCTACACCTTC.

The rearrangement links TRBV4-1 to TRBJ2-2; D gene ambiguous. The CDR3 is 13 amino acids. Trimming left V 2 bases short and J 6 bases short, with 7 bases between. CDR1 and CDR2 from the germline V gene are MGHRA and YSYEKL. CDR3 nucleotide sequence: TGCGCCAGCAGCCAACCAAGTGCCGGGGAGCTGTTTTTT. This encodes CASSQPSAGELFF.

About this clonotype: This may be a read error, as it is one base from a much larger clone. This chain connects TRBV28 to TRBJ2-7, with D possibly being TRBD2 (5 bases). The assigned J gene may be wrong: the sequence end matches TRBJ2-1 better. From germline, CDR1 is MDHEN and CDR2 SYDVKM. This CDR3 spans 14 amino acids. The CDR3 DNA reads TGTGCCAGCAGAAAGCAAAGAATCGGAGGTGAGCAGTTCTTC. The encoded protein is CASRKQRIGGEQFF.

This chain links TRBV6-2 or TRBV6-3 with TRBJ1-4; D possibly corresponds to TRBD1 (5 bases). The germline V gene has CDR1 MNHEY and CDR2 SVGEGT. Between the trimmed V and J ends, which lost 2 bases and 5 bases, there was a span of 9 bases. The CDR3 contains 14 residues. The CDR3: CASSYRRGNEKLFF. In DNA, the CDR3 is TGTGCCAGCAGTTACCGACGGGGGAATGAAAAACTGTTTTTT.

This clonotype was seen once. V gene TRBV20-1 combines with J gene TRBJ2-1; 8 nucleotides match TRBD2. Germline V lookup: CDR1 DFQATT, CDR2 SNEGSKA (reference sequence). This CDR3 has 16 residues. Unmatched junction bases numbered 5, after V lost 0 bases and J lost 1 base. In DNA, the CDR3 is TGCAGTGCTAGAGATCGGGCGGGAGGATCCTACAATGAGCAGTTCTTC. Its protein product is CSARDRAGGSYNEQFF.

About this clonotype: A much larger clone sits a single nucleotide away, making a read error possible. The V call is TRBV7-2, the J call TRBJ1-5, with D possibly being TRBD1 (5 bases). The CDR3 sequence is 15 residues long. CDR1 and CDR2 (germline): SGHTA, FQGNSA. V was cut by 6 bases and J by 5 bases, with 17 bases left in between. CDR3 sequence reads: CASSSWGTTHQPQHF. CDR3 nucleotide sequence: TGTGCCAGCAGTAGCTGGGGGACTACGCATCAGCCCCAGCATTTT.

The CDR3 region has the DNA TGTGCCAGCAGTCGTATTGAAAGCGGGACTGGGGAGACCCAGTACTTC. Translating it yields CASSRIESGTGETQYF. The chain recombines TRBV28 with TRBJ2-5, with TRBD2 matching 7 bases. The length of the CDR3 is 16 residues. Germline CDR1 MDHEN, CDR2 SYDVKM. Trimming cost V 5 bases and J 5 bases; bases outside gene matches: 14.

This chain uses TRBV30 with TRBJ1-4; no firm D call. Trimming pared 2 bases from V and 3 bases from J, leaving 10 bases between. CDR1 and CDR2 (germline): GTSNPN, SVGIG (reference sequence). This CDR3 spans 14 amino acids. The CDR3 here is CAWSPGGSNEKLFF. CDR3 nucleotides: TGTGCCTGGAGTCCCGGAGGTTCTAATGAAAAACTGTTTTTT.

The V call is TRBV19, the J call TRBJ2-7; a possible D gene is TRBD2 (6 bases). The V and J ends lost 3 bases and 0 bases respectively, with 12 bases between them. The CDR3 is 15 residues long. The germline gives CDR1 LNHDA, CDR2 SQIVND (reference sequence). CDR3 nucleotides: TGTGCCAGTAGTATGGGTAGCGGATACTCCTACGAGCAGTACTTC. Translated: CASSMGSGYSYEQYF.